This record looks at one TCR beta chain sequence and its context. The sample is drawn from a study of blood T cell repertoires in COVID-19. In the study overall: T cells, B-cell-depleted T cells, or PBMCs supplied cDNA or gDNA.

Trimming at V came to 1 base and at J to 4 bases, leaving 14 bases not matched to a gene. The CDR3 totals 19 residues. Germline V lookup: CDR1 SQVTM, CDR2 ANQGSEA. In the original analysis: Using reference gene primer amplification, nucleated cell counts were estimated. Sequencing used immunoSEQ multiplex PCR; TCRdb keeps in-frame clones, though not all of them. The V and J calls and clone size are taken from that table; D and trimming were inferred from the DNA. The table has approximately 330,000 clones, approximately 86% seen once. This chain uses TRBV29-1 with TRBJ2-7; 15 bases are shared with TRBD2. The receptor was isolated from a man between 25 and 39 years old with COVID-19, enrolled during active disease. The sequencing sample was made of peripheral blood. CDR3 in amino acids: CSVEARTSGRAEYMYEQYF. CDR3 nucleotide sequence: TGCAGCGTTGAAGCCCGGACTAGCGGGAGGGCGGAATATATGTACGAGCAGTACTTC.